This T cell receptor (beta chain) is drawn from a study of CD8+ T cells in alopecia areata. Remarks on this clone: Its antigen is not known.

Regarding the study as a whole: Against the mouse data, patients shared TCRs less clearly, possibly for HLA reasons.

Individuals with alopecia areata gave both lesional scalp punch biopsies and peripheral blood for collection. Investigators isolated RNA and reverse transcribed it into cDNA to act as the sequencing template. The data were produced by immunoSEQ multiplex PCR, yet TCRdb's version contains in-frame clones alone and is incomplete. Here the sample spans fewer than 200,000 clones, around 50% being singletons. Per the germline V gene, CDR1 is MNHNY and CDR2 is SVGAGI (reference sequence). V was pared by 5 bases and J by 7 bases, with 14 bases of the junction left unmatched. The length of the CDR3 is 15 residues.

The sequencing used CD4+ T cells sorted from blood, collected at week 0. The clonotype comes from a human donor with alopecia areata. This sequence joins TRBV6-6 and TRBJ2-7; 7 bases agree with TRBD1. The CDR3 loop is CASSPRDSPTWEQYF. The CDR3 DNA reads TGTGCCAGCAGTCCCCGGGACAGTCCTACGTGGGAGCAGTACTTC.